The clone carrying this TCR beta chain was picked up many times. As yet, its antigen is unknown. Time point described: longitudinal time-point 3. Blood bank volunteers in Maryland, USA, served as healthy controls. Germline trimming cut 7 bases from V and 7 bases from J; bases unmatched to any gene: 13. The length of the CDR3 is 15 residues. Germline V gene data show CDR1 as LGHNA and CDR2 as YNFKEQ. The data were obtained in a study of neurological immune-mediated disorders. Findings and limits, study-wide: HTLV-1-associated myelopathy showed the most TCR clonal expansion; multiple sclerosis the least, below healthy controls.

Template-switch 5'RACE cDNA synthesis added a 10-nucleotide unique molecular identifier. The output of every sequencing run, over 170 million TCR-beta sequences, came from 15-18 subjects. TCRdb reprocessed the 5' RACE reads via MiXCR and lists one record per CDR3 protein. This sample has about 49,000 distinct CDR3 sequences; roughly 8.4% occur once, and the top ten carry over 1.5%. The sequence derives from a middle-aged woman in good health. The specimen was PBMCs. V and J are TRBV4-2 and TRBJ2-1; TRBD2 matches at 7 bases. The CDR3 here is CASKRASGADNEQFF. Here the CDR3 DNA reads TGTGCCAGCAAAAGGGCAAGCGGGGCTGATAATGAGCAGTTCTTC.